The 27 T cell receptor beta chains listed next were all sequenced from one sample in a study of OX40 agonist ivuxolimab in advanced cancers. The data were produced by immunoSEQ multiplex PCR, yet TCRdb's version contains in-frame clones alone and is incomplete. The table lists some 12,000 clones, roughly four fifths of them singletons. This sample comprised CD4+ or CD8+ T cells sorted from blood, obtained in a trial of the OX40 agonist ivuxolimab. Source of these receptors: an adult with an advanced solid tumor such as melanoma, head and neck, liver or kidney cancer.

A note on this clone: Relative to the germline gene, one junction end is altered; a read error may explain this. The chain has TRBV11-1 and TRBJ1-4; no firm D call. Per germline, CDR1 SGHAT and CDR2 FQDESV (reference sequence). This CDR3 has 13 residues. The CDR3 sequence: CASSIARNEKLFF. CDR3 coding DNA: TGTGCCAGCAGCATAGCCCGGAATGAAAAACTGTTTTTT.

This chain joins TRBV15 and TRBJ2-7; 7 bases fit TRBD1. CDR1 is LNHNV, CDR2 YYDKDF, per germline (reference sequence). With 5 bases clipped from V and 0 bases from J, the junction kept 7 bases outside the gene matches. The CDR3 covers 15 residues. In DNA, the CDR3 is TGTGCCACCAGCGGGACCGGGACAGCCTCCTACGAGCAGTACTTC. Residues: CATSGTGTASYEQYF.

J is TRBJ2-3 and V is TRBV6-4; D might be TRBD1 or TRBD2, each matching 5 bases. Deletions cut 2 bases from V and 8 bases from J, with 8 bases between. Per the germline V gene, CDR1 is MRHNA and CDR2 is SNTAGT. This CDR3 has 12 residues. CDR3 DNA: TGTGCCAGCAGTGACCAGGGACCTACGCAGTATTTT. Translation: CASSDQGPTQYF.

The J gene is TRBJ2-3, the V gene TRBV19; the match to TRBD1 covers 8 bases. Trimming took 5 bases from V and 4 from J; bases not matched to a gene: 5. The length of the CDR3 is 14 residues. Germline CDR1 reads LNHDA; CDR2 reads SQIVND (reference sequence). CDR3 amino acids: CASSPGGRADTQYF. The DNA of the CDR3 is TGTGCCAGTAGTCCAGGGGGCCGGGCAGATACGCAGTATTTT. Complete variable domain (other parts from reference TRBV19 and TRBJ2-3): DGGITQSPKYLFRKEGQNVTLSCEQNLNHDAMYWYRQDPGQGLRLIYYSQIVNDFQKGDIAEGYSVSREKKESFPLTVTSAQKNPTAFYLCASSPGGRADTQYFGPGTRLTVL.

The V call is TRBV2, the J call TRBJ2-1; 9 nucleotides match TRBD2. With V trimmed by 2 bases and J by 5 bases, 7 bases remained unmatched. Per germline, CDR1 SNHLY and CDR2 FYNNEI. The CDR3 runs to 16 residues. In DNA form, the CDR3 reads TGTGCCAGCAGTGAACCGCGGGGGGGACGAGACAATGAGCAGTTCTTC. Residues: CASSEPRGGRDNEQFF.

The rearrangement uses TRBV27 and TRBJ2-6, with TRBD2 as a possible D gene (6 bases). V shed 5 bases and J shed 4 bases, with 12 bases lying between them. The CDR3 is 15 amino acids. Germline loops: CDR1 MNHEY, CDR2 SMNVEV (reference sequence). CDR3 sequence reads: CASSVLAFGANVLTF. The DNA of the CDR3 is TGTGCCAGCAGTGTACTAGCCTTCGGGGCCAACGTCCTGACTTTC.

The V call is TRBV11-3, the J call TRBJ1-5; 8 nucleotides line up with TRBD1. Germline V gene lookup returns CDR1 SGHNT and CDR2 YENEEA. The CDR3 is made up of 17 amino acids. Losses at the gene ends were 7 bases for V and 1 base for J; bases not matched to a gene: 12. In DNA form, the CDR3 reads TGTGCCAGCAACCGGACAGGGTCGCTTGGGAGCAATCAGCCCCAGCATTTT. Protein sequence: CASNRTGSLGSNQPQHF. Combining the CDR3 with reference TRBV11-3 and TRBJ1-5 gives the whole variable domain EAGVVQSPRYKIIEKKQPVAFWCNPISGHNTLYWYLQNLGQGPELLIRYENEEAVDDSQLPKDRFSAERLKGVDSTLKIQPAELGDSAVYLCASNRTGSLGSNQPQHFGDGTRLSIL.

The chain carries TRBV2 and TRBJ2-1, with D hard to call. The CDR3 runs 12 residues. Germline V gene lookup returns CDR1 SNHLY and CDR2 FYNNEI. Deletions cut 2 bases from V and 8 bases from J, with 7 bases between. The CDR3 DNA is TGTGCCAGCAGTGAATATCGGGATGAGCAGTTCTTC. This codes for CASSEYRDEQFF.

The chain links TRBV6-6 to TRBJ2-7, with TRBD1 matching over 9 bases. Germline V gene data show CDR1 as MNHNY and CDR2 as SVGAGI (reference sequence). This CDR3 has 16 amino acids. V dropped 0 bases and J dropped 5; count of bases not matched to a gene: 8. CDR3 sequence reads: CASSYSADRGEHEQYF. As DNA, the CDR3 is TGTGCCAGCAGTTACTCCGCGGACAGGGGCGAACACGAGCAGTACTTC.

This rearrangement joins TRBV11-1 to TRBJ2-1, with TRBD2 identical over 9 bases. Germline loops: CDR1 SGHAT, CDR2 FQDESV (reference sequence). The CDR3 has 13 residues. The ends lost 7 bases at V and 5 bases at J; junction bases unmatched: 3. CDR3 amino acids: CASNGLAHNEQFF. The CDR3 DNA reads TGTGCCAGCAACGGACTAGCGCACAATGAGCAGTTCTTC. Full variable domain (remainder filled in from reference TRBV11-1 and TRBJ2-1): EAEVAQSPRYKITEKSQAVAFWCDPISGHATLYWYRQILGQGPELLVQFQDESVVDDSQLPKDRFSAERLKGVDSTLKIQPAELGDSAMYLCASNGLAHNEQFFGPGTRLTVL.

This chain links TRBV7-9 with TRBJ2-7, with D perhaps TRBD2 (6 bases). The ends were cut back, 5 bases at V and 3 bases at J, with 17 bases in the middle. Germline V gives CDR1 SEHNR, CDR2 FQNEAQ (reference sequence). The CDR3 has 15 residues. CDR3 nucleotides: TGTGCCAGCAGCCAAGATGGGGGGAGAGTCTACGAGCAGTACTTC. Translation gives CASSQDGGRVYEQYF. Using reference TRBV7-9 and TRBJ2-7 for the parts outside the CDR3, the full variable domain is DTGVSQNPRHKITKRGQNVTFRCDPISEHNRLYWYRQTLGQGPEFLTYFQNEAQLEKSRLLSDRFSAERPKGSFSTLEIQRTEQGDSAMYLCASSQDGGRVYEQYFGPGTRLTVT.

The J gene is TRBJ1-2, the V gene TRBV28; D is perhaps TRBD1 (5 bases). CDR1 and CDR2 from the germline V gene are MDHEN and SYDVKM. The CDR3 sequence is 14 residues long. V shed 5 bases and J shed 3 bases, with 13 bases lying between them. The CDR3: CASSPRGGDYGYTF. The CDR3 DNA reads as TGTGCCAGCAGTCCCCGGGGAGGGGACTATGGCTACACCTTC.

The chain combines TRBV10-3 with TRBJ2-3; D is undetermined. Germline V gene sequence: CDR1 ENHRY, CDR2 SYGVKD. Deletions cut 6 bases from V and 0 bases from J, with 7 bases between. This CDR3 spans 13 amino acids. The CDR3 loop reads CAIRVTSTDTQYF. In DNA form, the CDR3 reads TGTGCCATCAGGGTTACAAGCACAGATACGCAGTATTTT.

This rearrangement joins TRBV10-3 to TRBJ2-7; 9 nucleotides match TRBD1. The germline V gene has CDR1 ENHRY and CDR2 SYGVKD. The CDR3 covers 16 residues. The V segment lost 5 bases and the J segment 2 bases; nucleotides outside the gene matches: 10. CDR3 nucleotide sequence: TGTGCCATCAGTAGACTTGGACAGGGGACCACCTACGAGCAGTACTTC. Translated, it gives CAISRLGQGTTYEQYF.

The chain joins TRBV11-2 to TRBJ2-1; no firm D call. The V end was cut by 3 bases, the J end by 9 bases, with 6 bases between. The CDR3 is 11 amino acids. The germline V gene encodes CDR1 SGHAT and CDR2 FQNNGV. The CDR3 sequence is CASSFPGEQFF. CDR3 nucleotide sequence: TGTGCCAGCAGCTTTCCCGGTGAGCAGTTCTTC.

The J gene is TRBJ2-1, the V gene TRBV2; D not certain. The CDR3 runs 16 residues. V was pared by 0 bases and J by 8 bases, with 17 bases between. In germline, CDR1 is SNHLY, CDR2 FYNNEI. The CDR3 here is CASSEASIPPSDEQFF. The CDR3 DNA is TGTGCCAGCAGTGAAGCTTCGATTCCCCCATCGGATGAGCAGTTCTTC. The full variable domain, with the rest looked up from reference TRBV2 and TRBJ2-1, is EPEVTQTPSHQVTQMGQEVILRCVPISNHLYFYWYRQILGQKVEFLVSFYNNEISEKSEIFDDQFSVERPDGSNFTLKIRSTKLEDSAMYFCASSEASIPPSDEQFFGPGTRLTVL.

The V gene is TRBV19, the J gene TRBJ2-2, with TRBD1 matching 7 bases. This CDR3 is built from 18 residues. Germline assignment: CDR1 LNHDA and CDR2 SQIVND (reference sequence). Trimming cost V 4 bases and J 0 bases; bases outside gene matches: 11. Written as DNA, the CDR3 is TGTGCCAGTAGTAGGGCCTACAGGGGTTATTCGAACACCGGGGAGCTGTTTTTT. It specifies CASSRAYRGYSNTGELFF.

The CDR3 DNA reads as TGTGCCACCAGTATCATTCGGACAGGGATAGGAGAAAGGGGTTCACCCCTCCACTTT. Translated, it gives CATSIIRTGIGERGSPLHF. V is TRBV15 and J is TRBJ1-6, with TRBD1 identical over 8 bases. Unmatched junction bases numbered 22, after V lost 6 bases and J lost 9 bases. The CDR3 has 19 amino acids. Germline assignment: CDR1 LNHNV and CDR2 YYDKDF (reference sequence).

V is TRBV28 and J is TRBJ2-2; D not resolved. V dropped 6 bases and J dropped 2 bases, with 7 bases sitting between them. The CDR3 runs to 13 residues. In germline, CDR1 is MDHEN, CDR2 SYDVKM. DNA for the CDR3: TGTGCCAGCAGGTTAACTAACACCGGGGAGCTGTTTTTT. Amino acid sequence: CASRLTNTGELFF. The whole variable domain, remainder taken from reference TRBV28 and TRBJ2-2, is DVKVTQSSRYLVKRTGEKVFLECVQDMDHENMFWYRQDPGLGLRLIYFSYDVKMKEKGDIPEGYSVSREKKERFSLILESASTNQTSMYLCASRLTNTGELFFGEGSRLTVL.

This rearrangement joins TRBV4-3 to TRBJ1-1; D uncertain. Germline V gene data show CDR1 as LGHNA and CDR2 as YSLEER. The CDR3 covers 14 residues. V was pared by 0 bases and J by 6 bases, with 11 bases between. This chain's CDR3 is CASSQDQANAEAFF. The CDR3, as DNA: TGCGCCAGCAGCCAAGATCAGGCCAACGCTGAAGCTTTCTTT.

This sequence joins TRBV7-9 and TRBJ2-7; D remains unclear. CDR1 is SEHNR, CDR2 FQNEAQ, per germline (reference sequence). Between the trimmed V and J ends, which lost 4 bases and 3 bases, there was a span of 7 bases. There are 12 residues in the CDR3. The CDR3 DNA reads as TGTGCCAGCAGCTCCGGTAACTACGAGCAGTACTTC. This codes for CASSSGNYEQYF.

This chain uses TRBV28 with TRBJ1-5, with D hard to call. Germline assignment: CDR1 MDHEN and CDR2 SYDVKM. With 0 bases removed from V and 5 bases from J, the gap between germline ends came to 5 bases. The CDR3 extends over 13 amino acids. Here the CDR3 reads CASSLWADQPQHF. DNA of the CDR3: TGTGCCAGCAGTTTATGGGCCGATCAGCCCCAGCATTTT.

A remark on this clone: A read error may produce the germline difference seen at one junction end. The chain uses TRBV10-3 and TRBJ1-2; 7 positions agree with TRBD1. The CDR3 totals 15 residues. Germline loops: CDR1 ENHRY, CDR2 SYGVKD. The CDR3 region is CASSYATGTAGGYTF. The DNA of the CDR3 is TGTGCCAGCAGTTACGCGACCGGGACAGCGGGTGGCTACACCTTC.

This chain uses TRBV2 with TRBJ1-2; D remains unclear. This CDR3 contains 12 residues. Trimming shortened V by 7 bases and J by 5 bases, and 11 bases separated the two germline ends. CDR1 and CDR2 (germline): SNHLY, FYNNEI. In nucleotides, the CDR3 is TGTGCCAGCACCCCCGGGTTATATGGCTACACCTTC. Amino acids: CASTPGLYGYTF.

J is TRBJ2-7 and V is TRBV30; tentative D call: TRBD1 (6 bases). The CDR3 sequence is 11 residues long. From germline, CDR1 is GTSNPN and CDR2 SVGIG (reference sequence). The V gene lost 7 bases and the J gene lost 4 bases, with 11 bases spanning the gap. The CDR3 DNA sequence: TGTGCCTCGGACAGATCTTACGAGCAGTACTTC. Amino acids: CASDRSYEQYF.

The rearrangement links TRBV29-1 to TRBJ1-2; 7 bases align to TRBD1. Unmatched junction bases numbered 11, after V lost 5 bases and J lost 8 bases. Germline CDR1 SQVTM, CDR2 ANQGSEA. The CDR3 covers 13 residues. The CDR3 loop reads CSVPEDRAEGYTF. DNA of the CDR3: TGCAGCGTTCCAGAAGACAGGGCAGAAGGCTACACCTTC.

The genes are TRBV10-3 and TRBJ1-2, with 7 bases matching TRBD1. Losses at the gene ends were 2 bases for V and 6 bases for J; bases not matched to a gene: 9. Germline loops: CDR1 ENHRY, CDR2 SYGVKD. The CDR3 has 15 residues. The CDR3 sequence: CAISERQGEGDGYTF. The CDR3 DNA reads as TGTGCCATCAGTGAGAGGCAGGGGGAAGGTGATGGCTACACCTTC.